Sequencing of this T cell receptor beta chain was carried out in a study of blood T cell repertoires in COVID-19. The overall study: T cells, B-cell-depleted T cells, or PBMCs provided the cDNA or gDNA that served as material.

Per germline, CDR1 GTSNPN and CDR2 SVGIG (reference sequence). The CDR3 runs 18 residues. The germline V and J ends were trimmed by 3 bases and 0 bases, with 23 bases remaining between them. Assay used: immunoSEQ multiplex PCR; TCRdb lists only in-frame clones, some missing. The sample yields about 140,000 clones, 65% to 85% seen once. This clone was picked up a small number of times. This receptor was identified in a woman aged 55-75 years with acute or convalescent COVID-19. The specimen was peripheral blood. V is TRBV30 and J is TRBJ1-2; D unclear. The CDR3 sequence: CAWSAIRGRPAANYGYTF. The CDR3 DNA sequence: TGTGCCTGGAGCGCAATAAGAGGGAGACCTGCTGCTAACTATGGCTACACCTTC.